This T cell receptor beta chain was identified in a study of blood T cell repertoires in COVID-19. Overall study context: Sample material is recorded as cDNA or gDNA derived from T cells, B-cell-depleted T cells, or PBMCs.

With 5 bases removed from V and 0 bases from J, the gap between germline ends came to 8 bases. The CDR3 runs to 15 residues. Per the germline V gene, CDR1 is SGHVS and CDR2 is FNYEAQ. Source study methods: Nucleated cell counts were estimated from reference gene primer amplification. Produced via immunoSEQ multiplex PCR; TCRdb's table is partial and in-frame only. From that table come the V and J calls and clone size; the DNA was used to work out D and trimming. The sample has about 99,000 clones, less than 85% seen once. The sequence was collected from a woman over 75 with active or convalescent COVID-19. The V gene is TRBV7-6, the J gene TRBJ2-6; D is unresolved. Sequenced material: peripheral blood. The CDR3 region has the DNA TGTGCCAGCAGCAAACGGAGCTCTGGGGCCAACGTCCTGACTTTC. This encodes CASSKRSSGANVLTF.